This T cell receptor beta chain appears in the sequencing data of a study of cytomegalovirus exposure and HLA in healthy donors. V shed 6 bases and J 7 bases; nucleotides not matched to a gene: 6. From germline, CDR1 is SGDLS and CDR2 YYNGEE. The CDR3 consists of 14 residues. Turning to this clone: As yet, its antigen is unknown.

Regarding the study as a whole: Sequencing likely caused a cluster of highly shared sequence variants.

The PCR contained 60 Vbeta and 13 Jbeta primers. The method was immunoSEQ multiplex PCR; TCRdb's version includes in-frame clones alone and lacks a portion of them. The data hold some 78,000 clones, with about 80% observed a single time. The rearrangement links TRBV9 to TRBJ2-1, with TRBD2 identical over 11 bases. The sequenced sample consisted of PBMCs. This TCR came from a man aged 50-60 years in good health and CMV-seropositive. The CDR3, as DNA: TGTGCCAGCACCCCGGGACTAGCGGAAAATGAGCAGTTCTTC. It yields the protein CASTPGLAENEQFF.